The next 3 T cell receptor beta chains were all read from a single sample in a study of CXCR3-negative and CXCR3-positive naive CD8 T cells. cDNA libraries for TRB were generated by 5' RACE incorporating UMI labels. TCRdb reanalyzed the 5' RACE reads and collapses them to one entry per CDR3 protein, without DNA. This table lists about 62,000 distinct CDR3 sequences. The sequencing sample was made of naive CXCR3- CD8+ T cells from blood. As to subset: CD45RO-CCR7+CD27+CD95- naive CD8+ T cells lacking CXCR3 (TNR3-). The receptors stem from a human donor in good health. Some clones in this sample may be carry-over from other donors' samples.

The chain has TRBV4-3 and TRBJ1-2. This CDR3 comprises 16 residues. Germline V gene data show CDR1 as LGHNA and CDR2 as YSLEER. CDR3 loop: CASSQDRRGFVYGYTF.

The rearrangement links TRBV20-1 to TRBJ2-7; TCRdb returns TRBD1, unconfirmable since there is no DNA. Germline CDR1 is DFQATT and CDR2 is SNEGSKA (reference sequence). The CDR3 spans 16 residues. The CDR3 spells CSARDQGGESWYEQYF.

The rearrangement links TRBV29-1 to TRBJ2-7; TCRdb's D call, TRBD1, is unchecked because there is no DNA. In germline, CDR1 is SQVTM, CDR2 ANQGSEA. This CDR3 contains 15 residues. The CDR3 is CSVEDLGQGNHEQYF.